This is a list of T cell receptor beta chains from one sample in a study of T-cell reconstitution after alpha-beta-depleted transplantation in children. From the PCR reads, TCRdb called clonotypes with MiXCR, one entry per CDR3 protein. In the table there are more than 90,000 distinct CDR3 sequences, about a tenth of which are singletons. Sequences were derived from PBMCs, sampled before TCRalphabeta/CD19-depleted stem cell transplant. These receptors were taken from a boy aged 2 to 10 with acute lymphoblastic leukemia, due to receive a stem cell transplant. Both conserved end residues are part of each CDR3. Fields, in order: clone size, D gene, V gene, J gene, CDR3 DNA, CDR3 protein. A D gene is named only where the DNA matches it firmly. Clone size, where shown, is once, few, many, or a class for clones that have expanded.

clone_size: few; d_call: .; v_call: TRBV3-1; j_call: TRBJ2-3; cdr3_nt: TGTGCCAGCAGCATCCGCCCCACAGATACGCAGTATTTT; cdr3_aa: CASSIRPTDTQYF
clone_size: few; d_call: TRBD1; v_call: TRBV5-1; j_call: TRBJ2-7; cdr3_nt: TGCGCCAGCAGCTTGTCTCCGGGACAGCTATCCTACGAGCAGTACTTC; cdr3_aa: CASSLSPGQLSYEQYF
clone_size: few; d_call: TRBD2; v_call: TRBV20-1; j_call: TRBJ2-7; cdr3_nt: TGCAGTGCGCCTCTAGCGGGGTCCCCGGGGGAGCAGTACTTC; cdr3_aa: CSAPLAGSPGEQYF
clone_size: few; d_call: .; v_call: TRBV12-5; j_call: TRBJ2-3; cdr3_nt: TGTGCTAGTGGTAGACGGCTCACAGATACGCAGTATTTT; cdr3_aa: CASGRRLTDTQYF
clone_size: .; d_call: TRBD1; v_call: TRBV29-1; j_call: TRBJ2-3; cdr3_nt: TGCAGCGTTGATGCAAGACAGGGGCGGCCAGATACGCAGTATTTT; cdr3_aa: CSVDARQGRPDTQYF
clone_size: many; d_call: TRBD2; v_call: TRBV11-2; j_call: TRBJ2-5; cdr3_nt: TGTGCCAGCAGCTTTTCAACTAGCGTCCAAGAGACCCAGTACTTC; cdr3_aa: CASSFSTSVQETQYF
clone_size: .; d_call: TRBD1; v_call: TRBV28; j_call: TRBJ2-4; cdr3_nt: TGTGCCAGCAGCCCGACAGGGGGCAGCATTCAGTACTTC; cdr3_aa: CASSPTGGSIQYF
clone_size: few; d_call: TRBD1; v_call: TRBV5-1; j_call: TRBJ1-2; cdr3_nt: TGCGCCAGCAGCGCCGAGGGGGCAACTTATGGCTACACCTTC; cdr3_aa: CASSAEGATYGYTF
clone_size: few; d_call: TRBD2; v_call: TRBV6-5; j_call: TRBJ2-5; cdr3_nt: TGTGCCAGCAGTTACTCGTGGGAGGGAGAGACCCAGTACTTC; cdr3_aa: CASSYSWEGETQYF
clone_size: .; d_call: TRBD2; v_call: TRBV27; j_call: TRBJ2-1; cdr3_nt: TGTGCCAGCAGACTGCCGGGAGGGCGCTACAATGAGCAGTTCTTC; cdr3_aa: CASRLPGGRYNEQFF
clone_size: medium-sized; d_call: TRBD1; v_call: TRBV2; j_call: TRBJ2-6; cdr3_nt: TGTGCCAGCAGATCCGGGACAGGGACTCTCCGGGCCAACGTCCTGACTTTC; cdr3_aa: CASRSGTGTLRANVLTF
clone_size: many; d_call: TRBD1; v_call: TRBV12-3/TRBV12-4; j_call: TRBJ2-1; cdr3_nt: TGTGCCAGCAGAACAGGGGGCGCGGCCTACAATGAGCAGTTCTTC; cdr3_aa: CASRTGGAAYNEQFF
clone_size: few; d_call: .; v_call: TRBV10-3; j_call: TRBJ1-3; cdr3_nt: TGTGCCATCAGTGATTTATGGTCTTATGCGCAGGGCAACGGAAACACCATATATTTT; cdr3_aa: CAISDLWSYAQGNGNTIYF
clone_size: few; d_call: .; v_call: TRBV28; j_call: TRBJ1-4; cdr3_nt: TGTGCCAGCATCCCCACGGGGGAACCCGAAAAACTGTTTTTT; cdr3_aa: CASIPTGEPEKLFF
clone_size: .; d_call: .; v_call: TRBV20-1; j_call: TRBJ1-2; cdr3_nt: TGCAGTGCTAGAGTCCCGGGACCGGGTGGCTACACCTTC; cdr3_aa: CSARVPGPGGYTF
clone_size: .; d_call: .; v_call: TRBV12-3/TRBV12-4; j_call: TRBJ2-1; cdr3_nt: TGTGCCAGCAGTTTGGGGGAAATGAGTGAGCAGTTCTTC; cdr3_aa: CASSLGEMSEQFF
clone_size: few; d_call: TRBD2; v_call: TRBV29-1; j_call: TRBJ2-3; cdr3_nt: TGCAGCGTCCTGGGGGAGGGGCAGTATTTT; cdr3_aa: CSVLGEGQYF
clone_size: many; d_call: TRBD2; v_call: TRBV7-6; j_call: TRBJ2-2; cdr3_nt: TGTGCCAGCAGCTTGAGCGGGAGATGGGACACCGGGGAGCTGTTTTTT; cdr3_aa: CASSLSGRWDTGELFF
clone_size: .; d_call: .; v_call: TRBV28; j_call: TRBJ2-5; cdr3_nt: TGTGCCAGCAGATGGCAAGGACAAGAGACCCAGTACTTC; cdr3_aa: CASRWQGQETQYF
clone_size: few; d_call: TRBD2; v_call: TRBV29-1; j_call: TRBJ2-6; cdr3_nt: TGCAGCGTGGAGTCCCGGGGGGGCCCTCCAGGTGGGGCCAACGTCCTGACTTTC; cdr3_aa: CSVESRGGPPGGANVLTF
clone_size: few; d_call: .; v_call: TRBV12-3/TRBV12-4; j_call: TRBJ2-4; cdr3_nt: TGTGCCAGCAGTTTAACTTCTTTGATCGGCAAAAACATTCAGTACTTC; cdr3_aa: CASSLTSLIGKNIQYF
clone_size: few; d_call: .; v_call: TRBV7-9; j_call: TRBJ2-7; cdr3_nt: TGTGCCAGCAGCCCCCAGGCGTCTGGAACCACCTACTTC; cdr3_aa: CASSPQASGTTYF
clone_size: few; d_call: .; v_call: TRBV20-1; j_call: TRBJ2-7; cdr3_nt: TGCAGTGCCCACCGGGACGGTCTGGTCTACGAGCAGTACTTC; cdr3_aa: CSAHRDGLVYEQYF
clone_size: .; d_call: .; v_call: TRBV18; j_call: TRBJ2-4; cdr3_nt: TGTGCCAGCTCACCACCTTCAGGAAACATTCAGTACTTC; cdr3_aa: CASSPPSGNIQYF
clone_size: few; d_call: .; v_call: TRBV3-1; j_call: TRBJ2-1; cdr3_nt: TGTGCCAGCAGCCACGGGGGACCCTCACAGGGGCAGTTCTTC; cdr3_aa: CASSHGGPSQGQFF
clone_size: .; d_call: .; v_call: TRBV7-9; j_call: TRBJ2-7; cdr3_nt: TGTGCCAGCAGCTTAGCAGTGGCGGCCAGCTCCTACGAGCAGTACTTC; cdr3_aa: CASSLAVAASSYEQYF
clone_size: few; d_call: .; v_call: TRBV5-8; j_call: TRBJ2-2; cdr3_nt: TGTGCCAGCATAAGGTGGAACACCGGGGAGCTGTTTTTT; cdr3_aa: CASIRWNTGELFF
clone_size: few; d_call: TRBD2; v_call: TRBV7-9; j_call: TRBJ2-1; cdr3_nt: TGTGCCAGCACCGGCCCAATCAGCGGGAGCAGTCATGAGCAGTTCTTC; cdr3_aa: CASTGPISGSSHEQFF
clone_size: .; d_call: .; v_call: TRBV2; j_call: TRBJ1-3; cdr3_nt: TGTGCCAGCAGTGAAGCGCTTCAAGTTTGGACAGAAAGGAGGACTGGAAACACCATATATTTT; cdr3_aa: CASSEALQVWTERRTGNTIYF
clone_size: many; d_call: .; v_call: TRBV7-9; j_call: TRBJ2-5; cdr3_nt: TGTGCCAGCAGCAGACAGGCCCGGGAGACCCAGTACTTC; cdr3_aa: CASSRQARETQYF